This TCR beta chain is from a study of T cell repertoires in cytomegalovirus infection. One entry per CDR3 protein, called by TCRdb with MiXCR from the reads. Of more than 650,000 distinct CDR3 sequences listed, 35% are singletons. Trimming cost V 5 bases and J 4 bases; bases outside gene matches: 9. The length of the CDR3 is 15 residues. Germline values: CDR1 SGHVS, CDR2 FNYEAQ. The TCR comes from a human donor in good health (CMV status not recorded). Some clones in this sample may be carry-over from other donors' samples. Sequenced material: PBMCs. The chain couples TRBV7-6 to TRBJ1-2, with TRBD1 matching over 8 bases. The CDR3 bases are TGTGCCAGCAGCCTGCGACAGGGGACCCTCTATGGCTACACCTTC. The encoded protein is CASSLRQGTLYGYTF.